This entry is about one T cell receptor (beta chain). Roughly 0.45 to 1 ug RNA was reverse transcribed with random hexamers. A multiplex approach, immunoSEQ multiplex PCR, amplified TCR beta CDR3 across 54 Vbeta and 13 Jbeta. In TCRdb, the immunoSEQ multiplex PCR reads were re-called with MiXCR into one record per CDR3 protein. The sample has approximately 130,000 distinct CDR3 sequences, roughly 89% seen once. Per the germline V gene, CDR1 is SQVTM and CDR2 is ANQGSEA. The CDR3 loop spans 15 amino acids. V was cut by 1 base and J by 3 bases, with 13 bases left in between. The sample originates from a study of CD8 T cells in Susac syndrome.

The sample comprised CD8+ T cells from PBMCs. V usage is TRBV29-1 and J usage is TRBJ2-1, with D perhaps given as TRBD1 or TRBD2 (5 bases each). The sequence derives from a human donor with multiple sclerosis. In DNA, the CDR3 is TGCAGCGTTGAAGGGGGGACGCATCACTACAATGAGCAGTTCTTC. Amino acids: CSVEGGTHHYNEQFF.